This is a list of T cell receptor beta chains from one sample in a study of HIV-infected children after antiretroviral therapy interruption. From the 3' RACE reads, TCRdb called clonotypes with MiXCR, one entry per CDR3 protein. Of 45,000 to 50,000 distinct CDR3 sequences in the sample, around 4% are singletons; the top ten hold roughly 0.7%. The input for sequencing was CD45RA+ CD4+ T cells from PBMCs, pooled from several time points, taken from a donor given antiretroviral therapy, either interrupted or continuous. Every receptor here comes from a pool of human donors with HIV. Both conserved end residues are part of each CDR3. Each record gives: clone size, V gene, J gene, D gene, CDR3 DNA, CDR3 protein. The D gene is left open where the match is weak. For some rows the clone size is stated as once, few or many, or as a class when expanded; others skip it.

>many|TRBV30|TRBJ2-3|TRBD1
TGTGCCTGGAGTGCGGGACAGTCCACAGATACGCAGTATTTT
CAWSAGQSTDTQYF
>few|TRBV3-1|TRBJ1-6|.
TGTGCCAGCAGCCAAGAGACCTCACCCCTCCACTTT
CASSQETSPLHF
>many|TRBV28|TRBJ2-7|.
TGTGCCAGCACGGACAACTCCTACGAGCAGTACTTC
CASTDNSYEQYF
>.|TRBV29-1|TRBJ2-1|TRBD2
TGCAGCGCAAGCCGTAGCGGGCCCGCCTACAATGAGCAGTTCTTC
CSASRSGPAYNEQFF
>.|TRBV6-5|TRBJ1-1|TRBD1
TGTGCCAGCAGTTCGACTACAGGGGACACTGAAGCTTTCTTT
CASSSTTGDTEAFF
>many|TRBV7-8|TRBJ2-3|TRBD2
TGTGCCAGCAGTTCTAGCGGGGGGACCACAGATACGCAGTATTTT
CASSSSGGTTDTQYF
>many|TRBV28|TRBJ1-4|.
TGTGCCTCACACGGCGGGGGCGCGGATGAAAAACTGTTTTTT
CASHGGGADEKLFF
>many|TRBV7-8|TRBJ1-5|.
TGTGCCAGCAGCTTAGTGCGGCAGAGCAATCAGCCCCAGCATTTT
CASSLVRQSNQPQHF
>.|TRBV12-3/TRBV12-4|TRBJ2-3|.
TGTGCCAGCAGCCCTCCCCAGGGTTTTACAGATACGCAGTATTTT
CASSPPQGFTDTQYF
>many|TRBV12-3/TRBV12-4|TRBJ1-2|.
TGTGCCAGCAGTTACCCCGGGACAAAGAACTATGGCTACACCTTC
CASSYPGTKNYGYTF
>many|TRBV6-2/TRBV6-3|TRBJ2-3|.
TGTGCCAGCCAGAGGGGGGGCACCACAGATACGCAGTATTTT
CASQRGGTTDTQYF